The 16 T cell receptor beta chains reported below all come from one sample, sequenced in a study of blood T cell repertoires in COVID-19. Only in-frame clones appear in the TCRdb table, and some are missing; sequencing was by immunoSEQ multiplex PCR. This sample has 85,000 to 110,000 clones, with 70% to 90% found just once. Sequencing used peripheral blood. The receptors were sampled from a man aged 45-65 years in a cohort sampled during active COVID-19.

The chain joins TRBV2 to TRBJ1-2; 9 bases match TRBD1. This CDR3 spans 16 amino acids. Trimming took 7 bases from V and 6 from J; bases not matched to a gene: 15. The V gene's germline CDR1 is SNHLY and CDR2 FYNNEI. CDR3 sequence: CASIRTGTGLMDGYTF. The CDR3 nucleotides read TGTGCCAGCATTCGAACAGGGACAGGGTTAATGGATGGCTACACCTTC.

The rearrangement uses TRBV3-1 (or the pseudogene TRBV3-2) and TRBJ1-1, with D unclear. Trimming took 7 bases from V and 0 from J, leaving 6 bases between them. CDR3 size: 12 residues. Germline V gene lookup returns CDR1 LGHDT and CDR2 YNNKEL (reference sequence). The CDR3 DNA reads TGTGCCAGCAAACACATGAACACTGAAGCTTTCTTT. As protein: CASKHMNTEAFF.

CDR3 in amino acids: CASSLGRTGEQYF. The CDR3 nucleotides are TGTGCCAGCAGCTTAGGCCGCACAGGGGAGCAGTACTTC. The chain uses TRBV13 and TRBJ2-7; D may be TRBD1 (6 bases). The CDR3 extends over 13 amino acids. Germline values: CDR1 PRHDT, CDR2 FYEKMQ (reference sequence). V was clipped by 0 bases and J by 7 bases, with 10 bases between them.

The chain uses TRBV11-3 and TRBJ2-7; 7 bases match TRBD2. From germline, CDR1 is SGHNT and CDR2 YENEEA. J was trimmed by 4 bases and V by 1 base; bases with no gene match: 7. This CDR3 region has 15 residues. The CDR3 DNA sequence: TGTGCCAGCAGCTTAGCTGGCGGGGGAAGGTACGAGCAGTACTTC. Translated: CASSLAGGGRYEQYF.

The chain couples TRBV7-9 to TRBJ1-4; D not resolved. The germline CDR1 and CDR2 sequences are SEHNR and FQNEAQ (reference sequence). The CDR3 runs to 18 residues. Trimming took off 1 base at V and 0 bases at J, with 15 bases between the two ends. The CDR3 spells CASSLVSQKTATNEKLFF. Here the CDR3 DNA reads TGTGCCAGCAGCTTAGTCTCCCAGAAAACAGCAACTAATGAAAAACTGTTTTTT.

Worth noting for this clone: The sample carries other DNA sequences with the same CDR3. The rearrangement links TRBV15 to TRBJ1-1; D gene ambiguous. V dropped 1 base and J dropped 3 bases, with 9 bases sitting between them. Germline V gene sequence: CDR1 LNHNV, CDR2 YYDKDF (reference sequence). There are 14 residues in the CDR3. The CDR3 sequence is CATSRAGGYTEAFF. The CDR3 DNA reads as TGTGCCACCAGCAGAGCGGGAGGGTACACTGAAGCTTTCTTT.

This chain uses TRBV19 with TRBJ2-3; weak D call: TRBD2 (6 bases). The V and J ends lost 3 bases and 4 bases respectively, with 11 bases between them. Germline V gene sequence: CDR1 LNHDA, CDR2 SQIVND (reference sequence). The CDR3 consists of 14 residues. DNA for the CDR3: TGTGCCAGTAGTATCGGGACTGGTGCAGATACGCAGTATTTT. It translates to CASSIGTGADTQYF.

This clone was found once. This chain joins TRBV6-5 and TRBJ2-3; TRBD2 aligns across 14 bases. V gave up 6 bases and J gave up 4 bases; unmatched junction bases: 3. The CDR3 is 15 amino acids. The V gene's germline CDR1 is MNHEY and CDR2 SVGAGI. CDR3 sequence: CASRGLAGGADTQYF. The CDR3 nucleotides read TGTGCCAGCAGAGGACTAGCGGGGGGAGCAGATACGCAGTATTTT.

V gene TRBV5-5 combines with J gene TRBJ1-5; tentative D call: TRBD1 (5 bases). The germline CDR1 and CDR2 sequences are SGHKS and YYEKEE (reference sequence). The CDR3 spans 14 residues. V gave up 4 bases and J gave up 3 bases, with 11 bases separating them. Here the CDR3 DNA reads TGTGCCAGCAGCCCGGGACTGCCCAATCAGCCCCAGCATTTT. It codes for CASSPGLPNQPQHF.

V is TRBV7-8 and J is TRBJ1-4; 11 bases agree with TRBD1. Germline assignment: CDR1 SGHVS and CDR2 FQNEAQ. The CDR3 is 16 residues long. The trim removed 3 bases at V and 3 bases at J, leaving 3 bases unmatched. The CDR3 reads CASSFGQGASNEKLFF. The CDR3 DNA is TGTGCCAGCAGCTTTGGACAGGGGGCGTCTAATGAAAAACTGTTTTTT.

The gene calls are TRBV9 and TRBJ1-4, with a weak D call TRBD1 (6 bases). Trimming removed 3 bases from V and 8 bases from J, with 14 bases in between. This CDR3 is 14 amino acids long. CDR1 is SGDLS and CDR2 is YYNGEE in the germline V gene. The CDR3 bases are TGTGCCAGCAGCGCAACAGGGCCGGGGGAAAAACTGTTTTTT. Encoded protein: CASSATGPGEKLFF.

This rearrangement joins TRBV11-2 to TRBJ2-1, with D unresolved. Per the germline V gene, CDR1 is SGHAT and CDR2 is FQNNGV. The CDR3 extends over 15 amino acids. V was pared by 0 bases and J by 8 bases, with 14 bases between. The CDR3 loop reads CASSLDFGPRHEQFF. The CDR3 DNA reads as TGTGCCAGCAGCTTAGATTTTGGTCCGAGGCATGAGCAGTTCTTC.

This rearrangement joins TRBV7-3 to TRBJ2-1; 9 bases line up with TRBD2. CDR3 length equals 15 residues. J was trimmed by 9 bases and V by 0 bases; bases with no gene match: 6. Germline CDR1 is SGHTA and CDR2 is FQGTGA. CDR3 region: CASSLTSSGGLEQFF. Written as DNA, the CDR3 is TGTGCCAGCAGCTTAACCAGTAGCGGGGGACTTGAGCAGTTCTTC.

This sequence joins TRBV19 and TRBJ2-3; 10 bases line up with TRBD2. This CDR3 region has 17 residues. Germline CDR1 is LNHDA and CDR2 is SQIVND (reference sequence). V dropped 5 bases and J dropped 4; count of bases not matched to a gene: 12. The DNA for the CDR3 is TGTGCCAGTAGTTTACTAGCGGGGCCGACGGTGGCAGATACGCAGTATTTT. Translation gives CASSLLAGPTVADTQYF.

The chain carries TRBV2 and TRBJ2-7; 7 bases align to TRBD2. CDR3 length: 13 amino acids. The V gene's germline CDR1 is SNHLY and CDR2 FYNNEI. V shed 8 bases and J 1 base; nucleotides not matched to a gene: 5. CDR3: CASGGGTSYEQYF. As DNA, the CDR3 is TGTGCCAGCGGGGGAGGGACGTCCTACGAGCAGTACTTC.

This chain connects TRBV7-8 to TRBJ2-3, with 7 nucleotides matching TRBD1. This CDR3 region has 14 residues. The germline gives CDR1 SGHVS, CDR2 FQNEAQ. Trimming at V came to 10 bases and at J to 2 bases, leaving 9 bases not matched to a gene. The CDR3 DNA reads as TGTGCCACGAGGGGGCTAGTGATCACAGATACGCAGTATTTT. Its protein product is CATRGLVITDTQYF.